The 27 T cell receptor beta chains listed next were all sequenced from one sample in a study of identical twins. TCRdb processed the 5' RACE reads anew with MiXCR; each CDR3 protein has one entry. This repertoire shows 1.5 million to 2 million distinct CDR3 sequences, about 31% found once; its top ten account for roughly 0.3%. Sequenced material: cord blood. The receptors stem from a newborn girl in good health.

This clonotype occurred many times. The chain employs TRBV29-1 and TRBJ2-7, with 7 bases identical to TRBD1. V lost 3 bases to trimming and J lost 3 bases; unmatched junction nucleotides: 2. CDR1 and CDR2 from the germline V gene are SQVTM and ANQGSEA. The CDR3 is 12 residues long. The CDR3 DNA reads TGCAGCGTTGACGGGGACAGCTACGAGCAGTACTTC. This codes for CSVDGDSYEQYF.

This chain joins TRBV7-9 and TRBJ2-6, with 7 nucleotides matching TRBD1. Looked up from germline, CDR1 is SEHNR and CDR2 is FQNEAQ (reference sequence). V lost 7 bases and J lost 0; bases outside the gene matches: 12. The CDR3 is made up of 18 amino acids. CDR3 DNA: TGTGCCAGCATCCTACGGGGACAGTCCTCCTCTGGGGCCAACGTCCTGACTTTC. Residues: CASILRGQSSSGANVLTF.

The chain employs TRBV5-5 and TRBJ2-1, with a tentative D call TRBD1 (6 bases). CDR3 length equals 15 residues. V lost 2 bases and J lost 8, with 17 bases in between. Looked up from germline, CDR1 is SGHKS and CDR2 is YYEKEE (reference sequence). Written as DNA, the CDR3 is TGTGCCAGCAGCTTTGGCAGGGGACACTTCGATGAGCAGTTCTTC. Protein product: CASSFGRGHFDEQFF.

This clonotype has just a few counts. V and J are TRBV12-3 or TRBV12-4 and TRBJ2-3; D might be TRBD2 (6 bases). With 5 bases removed from V and 2 bases from J, the gap between germline ends came to 11 bases. The length of the CDR3 is 14 residues. CDR3 DNA sequence: TGTGCCAGCAGTCCAAAGCGGGTCACAGATACGCAGTATTTT. This encodes CASSPKRVTDTQYF.

The table lists this clonotype with a count of one. The rearrangement joins TRBV6-5 to TRBJ2-5; 9 bases are shared with TRBD2. The germline V gene encodes CDR1 MNHEY and CDR2 SVGAGI. Germline trimming cut 5 bases from V and 11 bases from J; bases unmatched to any gene: 15. This CDR3 is 15 amino acids long. Here the CDR3 DNA reads TGTGCCAGCAGTGGACTAGCGTCCTTGGACAATGAGCAGTACTTC. The encoded protein is CASSGLASLDNEQYF.

The CDR3 is CATSIPGLIHTQYF. Here the CDR3 DNA reads TGTGCCACCAGCATCCCGGGACTCATTCATACGCAGTATTTT. V is TRBV15 and J is TRBJ2-3; the D gene is possibly TRBD2 (6 bases). CDR3 length: 14 residues. Germline V lookup: CDR1 LNHNV, CDR2 YYDKDF (reference sequence). With 4 bases removed from V and 7 bases from J, the gap between germline ends came to 15 bases. Supplemented by reference TRBV15 and TRBJ2-3, the full variable domain reads DAMVIQNPRYQVTQFGKPVTLSCSQTLNHNVMYWYQQKSSQAPKLLFHYYDKDFNNEADTPDNFQSRRPNTSFCFLDIRSPGLGDTAMYLCATSIPGLIHTQYFGPGTRLTVL.

The rearrangement links TRBV25-1 to TRBJ1-5, with D unclear. The CDR3 runs to 16 residues. CDR1 and CDR2 (germline): MGHDK, SYGVNS. Trimming removed 3 bases at V and 2 bases at J, with 14 bases between. CDR3 loop: CASSDKEEGCNQPQHF. The DNA of the CDR3 is TGTGCCAGCAGTGATAAGGAGGAGGGTTGCAATCAGCCCCAGCATTTT.

In the case of this clonotype: This may be a read error: a much more frequent sequence differs by one nucleotide. This rearrangement joins TRBV25-1 to TRBJ2-5; 11 bases map to TRBD2. The J call is doubtful: the DNA matches TRBJ2-7 better. The CDR3 has 15 amino acids. Germline CDR1 reads MGHDK; CDR2 reads SYGVNS. CDR3 coding DNA: TGTGCCAGCGGAGCTGGACTAGCGGGCTCCTACGAGCAGTACTTC. This codes for CASGAGLAGSYEQYF.

The gene calls are TRBV7-2 and TRBJ2-1; 11 bases fit TRBD2. Germline-derived CDR1 and CDR2 are SGHTA and FQGNSA. CDR3 length: 15 amino acids. The V segment lost 2 bases and the J segment 9 bases; nucleotides outside the gene matches: 6. The CDR3 DNA sequence: TGTGCCAGCAGCTTAAAAACTAGCGGGGGCCGTGAGCAGTTCTTC. Encoded protein: CASSLKTSGGREQFF.

The sample holds a few counts of this clonotype. The V call is TRBV11-2, the J call TRBJ1-2; the match to TRBD1 covers 9 bases. This CDR3 has 13 residues. CDR1 is SGHAT and CDR2 is FQNNGV in the germline V gene. The V and J ends lost 5 bases and 7 bases, in that order; junction bases with no gene match: 5. The CDR3 DNA reads as TGTGCCAGCAGCACAAGGGACAGGGCTGGCTACACCTTC. It encodes CASSTRDRAGYTF.

This chain joins TRBV6-5 and TRBJ2-5, with TRBD2 matching 9 bases. Near its end, the DNA agrees better with TRBJ2-7, so the J call may be wrong. From germline, CDR1 is MNHEY and CDR2 SVGAGI. The CDR3 has 13 amino acids. The CDR3 is CASTVAGVCEQYF. The CDR3 DNA is TGTGCCAGCACCGTAGCGGGAGTATGCGAGCAGTACTTC.

The rearrangement joins TRBV28 to TRBJ2-1; TRBD1 agrees at 10 bases. The V segment lost 6 bases and the J segment 8 bases; nucleotides outside the gene matches: 10. Germline assignment: CDR1 MDHEN and CDR2 SYDVKM. This CDR3 is 15 amino acids long. CDR3 in DNA: TGTGCCAGCAGACCTTACCAGACAGGGGGCGATGAGCAGTTCTTC. This sequence encodes CASRPYQTGGDEQFF.

The V call is TRBV7-9, the J call TRBJ2-1, with D maybe TRBD2 (6 bases). The CDR3 has 13 amino acids. Looked up from germline, CDR1 is SEHNR and CDR2 is FQNEAQ (reference sequence). Trimming took 6 bases from V and 8 from J, leaving 14 bases between them. CDR3: CASRPRGADEQFF. CDR3 bases: TGTGCCAGCAGACCCCGCGGGGCCGATGAGCAGTTCTTC.

The chain recombines TRBV28 with TRBJ2-5; D might be TRBD1 (7 bases). The CDR3 is 16 residues long. CDR1 is MDHEN, CDR2 SYDVKM, per germline. V lost 3 bases and J lost 11, with 25 bases in between. The CDR3, as DNA: TGTGCCAGCAGTTTGTCCTACGTAGGGGGCGGGAATGAGCAGTACTTC. Residues: CASSLSYVGGGNEQYF.

This clonotype was found a few times. The gene calls are TRBV2 and TRBJ2-3, with 9 nucleotides matching TRBD2. Germline CDR1 SNHLY, CDR2 FYNNEI. With V trimmed by 7 bases and J by 4 bases, 9 bases remained unmatched. This CDR3 contains 15 residues. The CDR3 sequence: CASTRSGGPPDTQYF. CDR3 DNA sequence: TGTGCCAGCACTCGGAGCGGGGGGCCCCCAGATACGCAGTATTTT.

This clonotype was seen more than once but under ten times. The gene calls are TRBV25-1 and TRBJ2-1, with 8 bases identical to TRBD2. Germline assignment: CDR1 MGHDK and CDR2 SYGVNS. This CDR3 comprises 17 residues. V trimming: 8 bases; J trimming: 6 bases; junction bases outside the gene matches: 18. The CDR3 here is CASSPRGLVQEGNEQFF. CDR3 DNA: TGTGCCAGCTCCCCCAGGGGACTAGTTCAAGAGGGCAATGAGCAGTTCTTC.

This clonotype was recorded only once. The rearrangement uses TRBV20-1 and TRBJ2-1; D may correspond to TRBD1 or TRBD2 (5 bases each). This CDR3 comprises 15 residues. Per germline, CDR1 DFQATT and CDR2 SNEGSKA (reference sequence). The germline V and J ends were trimmed by 3 bases and 7 bases, with 19 bases remaining between them. In nucleotides, the CDR3 is TGCAGTGCTAGCGGGGTAGGAACTAGGGGTAATGAGCAGTTCTTC. Amino acids: CSASGVGTRGNEQFF.

About this clonotype: Since a much larger clone is just one base distant, this may be a read error. V gene TRBV20-1 combines with J gene TRBJ2-4; the D gene is possibly TRBD2 (5 bases). Germline values: CDR1 DFQATT, CDR2 SNEGSKA (reference sequence). This CDR3 comprises 15 residues. The CDR3: CSAGDLSGNGDIQYF. For the CDR3, the DNA is TGCAGTGCTGGAGATCTTTCGGGGAATGGGGACATTCAGTACTTC.

This clonotype was counted between two and nine times. The CDR3 reads CASSAKDRQGYEQYF. CDR3 DNA sequence: TGTGCCAGCAGCGCCAAAGATCGGCAGGGCTACGAGCAGTACTTC. The chain recombines TRBV4-2 with TRBJ2-7, with a possible D match to TRBD1 (5 bases). Germline-derived CDR1 and CDR2 are LGHNA and YNFKEQ. This CDR3 has 15 residues. V was pared by 5 bases and J by 3 bases, with 17 bases between.

The table lists this clonotype with a few counts. The chain joins TRBV7-2 to TRBJ2-3; TRBD2 aligns across 8 bases. CDR1 and CDR2 (germline): SGHTA, FQGNSA. CDR3 length: 18 residues. V lost 0 bases to trimming and J lost 5 bases; unmatched junction nucleotides: 13. CDR3: CASSLAGRKRERLDTQYF. The CDR3 DNA sequence: TGTGCCAGCAGCTTAGCAGGTCGGAAGCGGGAGAGGTTAGATACGCAGTATTTT.

The chain couples TRBV4-1 to TRBJ2-1; D remains ambiguous. Trimming removed 1 base from V and 0 bases from J, with 13 bases in between. The CDR3 is 17 amino acids. The V gene's germline CDR1 is MGHRA and CDR2 YSYEKL. The DNA for the CDR3 is TGCGCCAGCAGCCAAGGGTTTTTGGGTAGCTCCTACAATGAGCAGTTCTTC. It codes for CASSQGFLGSSYNEQFF.

This clonotype appeared a few times. The V gene is TRBV7-9, the J gene TRBJ1-2; D is possibly TRBD1 (5 bases). Germline V lookup: CDR1 SEHNR, CDR2 FQNEAQ (reference sequence). This CDR3 is 12 amino acids long. Between the trimmed V and J ends, which lost 3 bases and 6 bases, there was a span of 8 bases. CDR3 DNA: TGTGCCAGCAGCTTTGGGGCAGATGGCTACACCTTC. As protein: CASSFGADGYTF.

V gene TRBV20-1 combines with J gene TRBJ2-7, with no clear D. CDR1 is DFQATT, CDR2 SNEGSKA, per germline (reference sequence). The CDR3 length is 12 residues. Trimming removed 3 bases from V and 2 bases from J, with 8 bases in between. DNA of the CDR3: TGCAGTGCTAGTAGGACCCCCTACGAGCAGTACTTC. The encoded protein is CSASRTPYEQYF.

The chain has TRBV7-9 and TRBJ2-3; no clear D. The V and J ends lost 7 bases and 11 bases respectively, with 16 bases between them. The CDR3 runs 12 residues. Germline loops: CDR1 SEHNR, CDR2 FQNEAQ (reference sequence). The CDR3 nucleotides are TGTGCCAGCACCGTAGACTCATGGGTGCAGTATTTT. This codes for CASTVDSWVQYF.

In this sample, this clonotype turned up a few times. CDR3 bases: TGTGCCATCAGCCCTCGGGGGCGCGAAAAACTGTTTTTT. It specifies CAISPRGREKLFF. The rearrangement links TRBV10-3 to TRBJ1-4; D may be TRBD1 (6 bases). Deletions cut 6 bases from V and 8 bases from J, with 13 bases between. The germline gives CDR1 ENHRY, CDR2 SYGVKD. The CDR3 length is 13 residues.

This chain uses TRBV3-1 with TRBJ1-1, with D unresolved. The CDR3 extends over 16 amino acids. In germline, CDR1 is LGHDT, CDR2 YNNKEL (reference sequence). Trimming shortened V by 1 base and J by 5 bases, and 17 bases separated the two germline ends. The CDR3 is CASSQGLGGRRTEAFF. The DNA of the CDR3 is TGTGCCAGCAGCCAAGGACTGGGAGGGAGGAGGACTGAAGCTTTCTTT.

V and J are TRBV6-2 or TRBV6-3 and TRBJ2-7; 7 bases map to TRBD1. Trimming at V came to 2 bases and at J to 7 bases, leaving 5 bases not matched to a gene. The CDR3 contains 13 residues. Germline V gene lookup returns CDR1 MNHEY and CDR2 SVGEGT. Here the CDR3 DNA reads TGTGCCAGCAGTTACACAGGGGCCAATGAGCAGTACTTC. It codes for CASSYTGANEQYF.